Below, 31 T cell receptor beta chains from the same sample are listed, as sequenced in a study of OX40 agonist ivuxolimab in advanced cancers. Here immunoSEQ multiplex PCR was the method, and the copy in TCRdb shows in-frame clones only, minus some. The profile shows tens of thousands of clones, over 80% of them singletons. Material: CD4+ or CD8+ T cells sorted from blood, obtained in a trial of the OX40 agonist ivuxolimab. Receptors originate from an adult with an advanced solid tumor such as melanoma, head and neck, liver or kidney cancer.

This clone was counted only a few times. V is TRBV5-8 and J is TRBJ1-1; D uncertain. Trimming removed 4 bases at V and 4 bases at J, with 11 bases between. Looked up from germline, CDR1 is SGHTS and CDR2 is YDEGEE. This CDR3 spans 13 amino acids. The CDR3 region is CASSPSPFTEAFF. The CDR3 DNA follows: TGTGCCAGCAGCCCCTCCCCCTTCACTGAAGCTTTCTTT.

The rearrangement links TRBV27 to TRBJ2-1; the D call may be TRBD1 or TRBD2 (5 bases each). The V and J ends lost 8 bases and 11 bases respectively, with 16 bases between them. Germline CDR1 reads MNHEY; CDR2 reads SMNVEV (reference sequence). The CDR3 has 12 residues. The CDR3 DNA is TGTGCCAGCGCGCTCCGGGACCGCCAGCAGTTCTTC. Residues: CASALRDRQQFF.

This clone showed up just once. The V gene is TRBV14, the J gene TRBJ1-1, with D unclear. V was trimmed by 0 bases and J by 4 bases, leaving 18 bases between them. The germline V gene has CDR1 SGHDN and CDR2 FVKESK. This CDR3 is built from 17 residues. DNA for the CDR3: TGTGCCAGCAGCCAAGATGCCGGTAGTGGGATTTCCACTGAAGCTTTCTTT. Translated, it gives CASSQDAGSGISTEAFF.

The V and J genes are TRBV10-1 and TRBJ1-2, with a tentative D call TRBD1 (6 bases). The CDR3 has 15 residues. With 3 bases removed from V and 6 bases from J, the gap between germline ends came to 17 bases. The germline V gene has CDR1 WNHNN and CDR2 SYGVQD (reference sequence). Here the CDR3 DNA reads TGCGCCAGCAGTGAAACCCCAGGGGATAAGGATGGCTACACCTTC. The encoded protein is CASSETPGDKDGYTF.

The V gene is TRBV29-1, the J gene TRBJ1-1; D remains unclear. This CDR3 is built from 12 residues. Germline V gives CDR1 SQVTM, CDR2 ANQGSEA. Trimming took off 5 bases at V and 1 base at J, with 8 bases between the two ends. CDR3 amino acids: CSVTAGNTEAFF. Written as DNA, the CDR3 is TGCAGCGTTACCGCAGGGAACACTGAAGCTTTCTTT.

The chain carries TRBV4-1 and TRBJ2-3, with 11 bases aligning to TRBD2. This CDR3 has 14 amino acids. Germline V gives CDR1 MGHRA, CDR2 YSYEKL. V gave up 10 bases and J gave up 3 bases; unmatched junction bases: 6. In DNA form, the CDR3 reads TGCGCCACCGGGGGGACTAGCGGAACAGATACGCAGTATTTT. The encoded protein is CATGGTSGTDTQYF.

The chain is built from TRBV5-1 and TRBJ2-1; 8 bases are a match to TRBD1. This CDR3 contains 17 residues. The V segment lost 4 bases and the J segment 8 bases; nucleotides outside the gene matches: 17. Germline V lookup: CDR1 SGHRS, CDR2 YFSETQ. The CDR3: CASSKTGVALAGDEQFF. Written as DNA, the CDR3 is TGCGCCAGCAGCAAGACAGGGGTGGCTCTAGCTGGGGATGAGCAGTTCTTC.

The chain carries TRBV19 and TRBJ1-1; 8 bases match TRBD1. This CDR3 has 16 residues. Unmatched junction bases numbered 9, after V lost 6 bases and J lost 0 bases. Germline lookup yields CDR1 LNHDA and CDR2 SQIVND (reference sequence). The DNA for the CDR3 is TGTGCCAGTAGAGTGGGGCAGGGGGCACTGAACACTGAAGCTTTCTTT. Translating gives CASRVGQGALNTEAFF.

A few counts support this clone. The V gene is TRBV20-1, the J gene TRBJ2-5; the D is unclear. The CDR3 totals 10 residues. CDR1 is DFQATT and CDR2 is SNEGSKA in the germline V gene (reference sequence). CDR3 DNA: TGCACCGCAACCCCTTGGGCCCAGTACTTC. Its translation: CTATPWAQYF.

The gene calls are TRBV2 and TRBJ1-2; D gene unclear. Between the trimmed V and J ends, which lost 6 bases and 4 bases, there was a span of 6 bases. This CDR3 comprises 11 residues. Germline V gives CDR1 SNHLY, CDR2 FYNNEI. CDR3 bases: TGTGCCAGCAGAGGACCCTATGGCTACACCTTC. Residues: CASRGPYGYTF.

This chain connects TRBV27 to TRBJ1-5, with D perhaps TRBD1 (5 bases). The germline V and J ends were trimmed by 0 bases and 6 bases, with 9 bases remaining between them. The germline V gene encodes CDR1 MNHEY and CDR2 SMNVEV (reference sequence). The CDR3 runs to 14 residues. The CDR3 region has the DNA TGTGCCAGCAGTTTATCCCCCCAGGGTCAGCCCCAGCATTTT. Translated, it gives CASSLSPQGQPQHF.

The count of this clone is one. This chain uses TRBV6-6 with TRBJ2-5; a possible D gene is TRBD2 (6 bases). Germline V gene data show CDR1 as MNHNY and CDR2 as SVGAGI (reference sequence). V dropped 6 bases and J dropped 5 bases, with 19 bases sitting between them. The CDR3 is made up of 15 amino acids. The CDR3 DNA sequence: TGTGCCAGCAGAACGGGACTTATCAGCTGGGAGACCCAGTACTTC. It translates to CASRTGLISWETQYF.

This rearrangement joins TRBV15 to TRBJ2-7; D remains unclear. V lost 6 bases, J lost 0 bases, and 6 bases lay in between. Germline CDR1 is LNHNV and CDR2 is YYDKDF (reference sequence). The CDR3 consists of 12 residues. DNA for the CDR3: TGTGCCACCAGAGGTAACTCCTACGAGCAGTACTTC. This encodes CATRGNSYEQYF. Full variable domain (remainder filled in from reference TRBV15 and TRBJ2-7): DAMVIQNPRYQVTQFGKPVTLSCSQTLNHNVMYWYQQKSSQAPKLLFHYYDKDFNNEADTPDNFQSRRPNTSFCFLDIRSPGLGDTAMYLCATRGNSYEQYFGPGTRLTVT.

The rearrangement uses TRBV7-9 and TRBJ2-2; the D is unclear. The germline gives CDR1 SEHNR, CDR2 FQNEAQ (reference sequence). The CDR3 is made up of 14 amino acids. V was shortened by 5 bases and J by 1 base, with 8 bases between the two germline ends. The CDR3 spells CASSPPLNTGELFF. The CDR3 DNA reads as TGTGCCAGCAGCCCCCCTTTGAACACCGGGGAGCTGTTTTTT.

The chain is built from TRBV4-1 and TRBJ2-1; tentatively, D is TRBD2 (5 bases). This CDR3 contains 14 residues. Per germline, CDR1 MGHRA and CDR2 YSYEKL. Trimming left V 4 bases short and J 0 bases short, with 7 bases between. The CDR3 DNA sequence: TGCGCCAGCAGCCTCCGGGGCTCCTACAATGAGCAGTTCTTC. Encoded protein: CASSLRGSYNEQFF.

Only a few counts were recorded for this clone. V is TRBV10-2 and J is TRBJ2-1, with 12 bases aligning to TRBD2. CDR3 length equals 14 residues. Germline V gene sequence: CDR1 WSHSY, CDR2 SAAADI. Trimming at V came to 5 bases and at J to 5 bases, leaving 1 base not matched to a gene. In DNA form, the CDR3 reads TGCGCCAGCAGTTGGACTAGCGGGAACAATGAGCAGTTCTTC. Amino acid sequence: CASSWTSGNNEQFF.

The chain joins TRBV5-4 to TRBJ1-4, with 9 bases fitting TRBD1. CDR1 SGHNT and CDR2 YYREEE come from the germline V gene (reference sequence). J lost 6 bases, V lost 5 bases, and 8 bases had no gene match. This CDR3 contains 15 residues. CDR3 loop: CASRPGQGRDEKLFF. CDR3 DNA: TGTGCCAGCAGACCTGGACAGGGGAGGGATGAAAAACTGTTTTTT.

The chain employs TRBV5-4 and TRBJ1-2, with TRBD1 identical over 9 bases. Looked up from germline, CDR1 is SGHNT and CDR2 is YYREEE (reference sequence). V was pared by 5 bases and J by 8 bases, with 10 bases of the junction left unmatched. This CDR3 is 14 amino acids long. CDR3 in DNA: TGTGCCAGCAGAATTCTTGGGACAGGGAACGGCTACACCTTC. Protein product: CASRILGTGNGYTF.

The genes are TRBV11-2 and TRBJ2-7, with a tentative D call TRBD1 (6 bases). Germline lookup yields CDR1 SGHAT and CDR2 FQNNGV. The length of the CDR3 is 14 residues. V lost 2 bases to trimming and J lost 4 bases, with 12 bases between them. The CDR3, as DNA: TGTGCCAGCAGCTTACCGGGACACGGATACGAGCAGTACTTC. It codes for CASSLPGHGYEQYF.

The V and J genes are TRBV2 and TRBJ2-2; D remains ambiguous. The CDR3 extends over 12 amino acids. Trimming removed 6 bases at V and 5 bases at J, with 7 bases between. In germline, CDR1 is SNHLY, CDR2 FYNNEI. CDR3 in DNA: TGTGCCAGCAGGAAGGGAACCGGGGAGCTGTTTTTT. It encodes CASRKGTGELFF.

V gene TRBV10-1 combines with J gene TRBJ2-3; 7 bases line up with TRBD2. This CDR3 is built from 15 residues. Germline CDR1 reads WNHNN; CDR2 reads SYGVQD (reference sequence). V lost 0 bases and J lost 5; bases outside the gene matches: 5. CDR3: CASSESGGGGDTQYF. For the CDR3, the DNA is TGCGCCAGCAGTGAGTCTGGGGGGGGAGGAGATACGCAGTATTTT.

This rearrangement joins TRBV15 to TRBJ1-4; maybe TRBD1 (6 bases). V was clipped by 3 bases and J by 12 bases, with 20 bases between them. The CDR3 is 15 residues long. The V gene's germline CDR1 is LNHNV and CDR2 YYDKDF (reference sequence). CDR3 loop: CATSSRQVTPLELFF. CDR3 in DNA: TGTGCCACCAGCAGCCGACAGGTCACACCTCTTGAACTGTTTTTT.

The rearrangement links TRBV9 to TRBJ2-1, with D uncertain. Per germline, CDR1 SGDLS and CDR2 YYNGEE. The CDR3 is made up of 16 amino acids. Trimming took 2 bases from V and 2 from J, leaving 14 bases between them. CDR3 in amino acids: CASSVDLGEAYNEQFF. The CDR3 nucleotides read TGTGCCAGCAGCGTTGACCTGGGCGAAGCCTACAATGAGCAGTTCTTC.

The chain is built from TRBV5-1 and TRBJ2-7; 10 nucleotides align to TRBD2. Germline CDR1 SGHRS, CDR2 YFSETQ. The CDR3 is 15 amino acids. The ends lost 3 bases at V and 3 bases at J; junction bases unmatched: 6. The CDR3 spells CASSSGTSDYYEQYF. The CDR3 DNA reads TGCGCCAGCAGCTCCGGGACTAGCGACTACTACGAGCAGTACTTC.

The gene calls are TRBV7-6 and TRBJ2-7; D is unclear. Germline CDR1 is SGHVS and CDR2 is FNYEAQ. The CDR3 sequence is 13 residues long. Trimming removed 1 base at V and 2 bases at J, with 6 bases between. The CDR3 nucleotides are TGTGCCAGCAGCTTAGAGGAGCCCTACGAGCAGTACTTC. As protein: CASSLEEPYEQYF.

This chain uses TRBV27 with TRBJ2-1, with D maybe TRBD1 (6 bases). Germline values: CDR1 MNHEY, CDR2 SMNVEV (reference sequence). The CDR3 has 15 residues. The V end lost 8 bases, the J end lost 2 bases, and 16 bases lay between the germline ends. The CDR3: CASRPQGPAYNEQFF. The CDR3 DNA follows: TGTGCCAGCCGCCCGCAGGGGCCCGCCTACAATGAGCAGTTCTTC.

CDR3 sequence reads: CASSLSPVSTDTQYF. The CDR3 DNA sequence: TGTGCCAGCAGCTTATCCCCGGTGAGCACAGATACGCAGTATTTT. The chain is built from TRBV11-2 and TRBJ2-3; D is undetermined. CDR3 length equals 15 residues. CDR1 is SGHAT, CDR2 FQNNGV, per germline. The V and J ends lost 2 bases and 0 bases respectively, with 9 bases between them.

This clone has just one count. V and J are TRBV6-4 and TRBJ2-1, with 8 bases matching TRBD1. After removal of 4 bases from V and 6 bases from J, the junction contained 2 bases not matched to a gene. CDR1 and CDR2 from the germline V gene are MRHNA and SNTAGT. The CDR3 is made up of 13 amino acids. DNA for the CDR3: TGTGCCAGCAGTGCGACAGGGGTCAATGAGCAGTTCTTC. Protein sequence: CASSATGVNEQFF.

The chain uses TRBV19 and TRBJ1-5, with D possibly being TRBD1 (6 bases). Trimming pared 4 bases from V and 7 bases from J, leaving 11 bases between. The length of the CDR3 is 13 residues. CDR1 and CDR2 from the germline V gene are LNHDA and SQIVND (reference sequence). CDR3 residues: CASSRKGGQPQHF. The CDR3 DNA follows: TGTGCCAGTAGTAGGAAGGGGGGGCAGCCCCAGCATTTT. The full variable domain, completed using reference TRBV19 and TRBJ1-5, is DGGITQSPKYLFRKEGQNVTLSCEQNLNHDAMYWYRQDPGQGLRLIYYSQIVNDFQKGDIAEGYSVSREKKESFPLTVTSAQKNPTAFYLCASSRKGGQPQHFGDGTRLSIL.

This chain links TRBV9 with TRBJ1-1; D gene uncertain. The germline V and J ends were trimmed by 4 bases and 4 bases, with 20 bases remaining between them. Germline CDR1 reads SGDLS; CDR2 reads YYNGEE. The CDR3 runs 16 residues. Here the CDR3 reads CASSPRGKRSGTEAFF. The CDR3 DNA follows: TGTGCCAGCAGCCCTAGAGGCAAACGTTCGGGCACTGAAGCTTTCTTT.

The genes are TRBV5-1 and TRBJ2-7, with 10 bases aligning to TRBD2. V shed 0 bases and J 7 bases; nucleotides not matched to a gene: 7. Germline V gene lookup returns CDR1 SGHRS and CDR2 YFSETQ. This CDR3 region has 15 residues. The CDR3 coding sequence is TGCGCCAGCAGCTTGGCAGCGGGGGGGCCTCGTGAGCAGTACTTC. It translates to CASSLAAGGPREQYF.